The 31 T cell receptor beta chains below come from one sample, sequenced in a study of blood T cells in healthy people across ages. Together with a sample-barcoded 5' primer, a J-beta primer mix was included in a second PCR lasting about 7 to 11 cycles. TCRdb used MiXCR to reprocess the 5' RACE reads, holding one entry per CDR3 protein. The table records 650,000 to 1,000,000 distinct CDR3 sequences, around 36% of them present only once. Sequenced material: blood. All receptors derive from a young man in good health.

The chain recombines TRBV7-2 with TRBJ1-5; 11 bases map to TRBD1. The CDR3 totals 15 residues. V gave up 4 bases and J gave up 6 bases; unmatched junction bases: 5. Germline V gene lookup returns CDR1 SGHTA and CDR2 FQGNSA. Written as DNA, the CDR3 is TGTGCCAGCAGCTCCCGGACAGGGGGCGGTCAGCCCCAGCATTTT. The encoded protein is CASSSRTGGGQPQHF.

This clonotype has a count of ten or more. The rearrangement links TRBV6-1 to TRBJ2-4, with 9 bases fitting TRBD1. Looked up from germline, CDR1 is MNHNS and CDR2 is SASEGT. V lost 5 bases to trimming and J lost 4 bases; unmatched junction nucleotides: 3. The CDR3 covers 14 residues. For the CDR3, the DNA is TGTGCCAGCAGTCCGACAGGGGGGAAAAACATTCAGTACTTC. Its protein product is CASSPTGGKNIQYF.

The chain employs TRBV10-3 and TRBJ2-7; 10 nucleotides match TRBD1. This CDR3 contains 18 residues. CDR1 and CDR2 from the germline V gene are ENHRY and SYGVKD. Losses at the gene ends were 3 bases for V and 6 bases for J; bases not matched to a gene: 17. Here the CDR3 DNA reads TGTGCCATCAGTGATTACGGCCTAGACAGGGGGCGACGTGGCGAGCAGTACTTC. Translation gives CAISDYGLDRGRRGEQYF.

There are a few counts of this clonotype. The chain has TRBV3-1 and TRBJ2-3; TRBD1 is a possible D gene (6 bases). Germline V gene data show CDR1 as LGHDT and CDR2 as YNNKEL (reference sequence). V lost 2 bases and J lost 1, with 13 bases in between. CDR3 length: 16 amino acids. CDR3 coding DNA: TGTGCCAGCAGCCAACCCTCTGGGGGCCGCACAGATACGCAGTATTTT. It yields the protein CASSQPSGGRTDTQYF.

This rearrangement joins TRBV4-3 to TRBJ1-4; D possibly corresponds to TRBD1 (6 bases). Germline CDR1 and CDR2: LGHNA and YSLEER. The CDR3 has 19 amino acids. V lost 1 base, J lost 1 base, and 19 bases lay in between. The CDR3 sequence is CASSQAGFGTGLTNEKLFF. CDR3 DNA: TGCGCCAGCAGCCAAGCAGGGTTTGGTACAGGGTTAACTAATGAAAAACTGTTTTTT.

This clonotype was seen many times. The gene calls are TRBV20-1 and TRBJ2-5, with D unresolved. V was trimmed by 5 bases and J by 1 base, leaving 8 bases between them. Germline V gene sequence: CDR1 DFQATT, CDR2 SNEGSKA (reference sequence). The CDR3 totals 12 residues. Written as DNA, the CDR3 is TGCAGTGCTCACCACCTCCAAGAGACCCAGTACTTC. Its translation: CSAHHLQETQYF.

The J gene is TRBJ1-6, the V gene TRBV9; a possible D gene is TRBD1 (5 bases). The length of the CDR3 is 14 residues. Germline CDR1 is SGDLS and CDR2 is YYNGEE. With 1 base removed from V and 5 bases from J, the gap between germline ends came to 7 bases. CDR3 DNA sequence: TGTGCCAGCAGCGTAATAGGGGATAATTCACCCCTCCACTTT. Protein: CASSVIGDNSPLHF.

Only a few counts were recorded for this clonotype. The rearrangement joins TRBV4-2 to TRBJ2-1; 7 nucleotides align to TRBD2. The ends lost 4 bases at V and 7 bases at J; junction bases unmatched: 13. CDR3 size: 16 residues. CDR1 and CDR2 (germline): LGHNA, YNFKEQ. CDR3 sequence reads: CASSRSLAEEGNEQFF. The CDR3 nucleotides read TGTGCCAGCAGCCGGTCGCTAGCGGAGGAGGGAAATGAGCAGTTCTTC.

The J gene is TRBJ1-1, the V gene TRBV11-2; 8 bases fit TRBD1. The CDR3 is 13 residues long. V lost 4 bases and J lost 5; bases outside the gene matches: 3. CDR1 is SGHAT and CDR2 is FQNNGV in the germline V gene. CDR3: CASSSDRETEAFF. In DNA, the CDR3 is TGTGCCAGCAGCTCGGACAGGGAAACTGAAGCTTTCTTT.

For this clonotype: A much larger clone differs by one base, so this may be a read error. This chain connects TRBV6-5 to TRBJ2-1; 13 nucleotides match TRBD2. The CDR3 is made up of 15 amino acids. The germline CDR1 and CDR2 sequences are MNHEY and SVGAGI. In DNA form, the CDR3 reads TGTGCCAGCAGAACTAGCGGGGGGGCTTACAAGGAGCAGTTCTTC. Protein product: CASRTSGGAYKEQFF.

V gene TRBV29-1 combines with J gene TRBJ2-4; TRBD2 aligns across 9 bases. The DNA matches TRBJ2-7 better at its end, which makes the J call doubtful. Germline CDR1 SQVTM, CDR2 ANQGSEA. The CDR3 totals 15 residues. In nucleotides, the CDR3 is TGCAGCGTTGAAGATAGTAGCGGGAGCTCCTACGAGCAGTACTTC. Translation: CSVEDSSGSSYEQYF.

The rearrangement joins TRBV9 to TRBJ2-5, with D perhaps being TRBD1 or TRBD2 (5 bases each). The CDR3 extends over 17 amino acids. CDR1 is SGDLS and CDR2 is YYNGEE in the germline V gene. Trimming took off 4 bases at V and 4 bases at J, with 23 bases between the two ends. CDR3 sequence reads: CASSPSRDGAFRETQYF. The CDR3 nucleotides are TGTGCCAGCAGCCCTTCTAGGGACGGGGCGTTTAGAGAGACCCAGTACTTC.

The rearrangement joins TRBV5-1 to TRBJ1-1; 7 nucleotides align to TRBD1. Germline CDR1 reads SGHRS; CDR2 reads YFSETQ. CDR3 size: 16 residues. V was pared by 1 base and J by 1 base, with 7 bases of the junction left unmatched. The CDR3 is CASSLSGGGQNTEAFF. The CDR3 DNA is TGCGCCAGCAGCTTGTCAGGGGGGGGCCAGAACACTGAAGCTTTCTTT.

This clonotype was seen a handful of times. The chain carries TRBV7-2 and TRBJ2-5; no definite D call. V was trimmed by 2 bases and J by 11 bases, leaving 15 bases between them. The CDR3 sequence is 13 residues long. Germline V gives CDR1 SGHTA, CDR2 FQGNSA. As DNA, the CDR3 is TGTGCCAGCAGCTTACGCGGATGGGCTGAGCAGTACTTC. It specifies CASSLRGWAEQYF. Using reference TRBV7-2 and TRBJ2-5 for the parts outside the CDR3, the full variable domain is GAGVSQSPSNKVTEKGKDVELRCDPISGHTALYWYRQSLGQGLEFLIYFQGNSAPDKSGLPSDRFSAERTGGSVSTLTIQRTQQEDSAVYLCASSLRGWAEQYFGPGTRLLVL.

The chain has TRBV20-1 and TRBJ2-7, with 7 bases matching TRBD2. From germline, CDR1 is DFQATT and CDR2 SNEGSKA (reference sequence). With 0 bases clipped from V and 3 bases from J, the junction kept 5 bases outside the gene matches. The CDR3 is 14 amino acids. CDR3 in DNA: TGCAGTGCTAGAGATCTGCGGGGGATCTACGAGCAGTACTTC. Amino acid sequence: CSARDLRGIYEQYF.

There are many counts of this clonotype. This chain connects TRBV10-3 to TRBJ2-5; D gene unclear. V dropped 3 bases and J dropped 5 bases, with 7 bases sitting between them. The CDR3 is 12 residues long. In germline, CDR1 is ENHRY, CDR2 SYGVKD. CDR3 DNA sequence: TGTGCCATCAGTGACTACGGGGAGACCCAGTACTTC. Its translation is CAISDYGETQYF.

This clonotype turned up a few times. The chain employs TRBV27 and TRBJ2-7, with D hard to call. Germline CDR1 and CDR2: MNHEY and SMNVEV (reference sequence). The V end was cut by 5 bases, the J end by 2 bases, with 13 bases between. The CDR3 runs 14 residues. DNA of the CDR3: TGTGCCAGCAGTCCTCAGACCCGTACCTACGAGCAGTACTTC. Protein sequence: CASSPQTRTYEQYF.

CDR3 DNA sequence: TGTGCCAGCGTAACGGAACAGGGCTCCTATAATTCACCCCTCCACTTT. Protein product: CASVTEQGSYNSPLHF. J is TRBJ1-6 and V is TRBV2; possible D gene TRBD1, 6 bases. The germline V gene encodes CDR1 SNHLY and CDR2 FYNNEI. The CDR3 is made up of 16 amino acids. V lost 8 bases and J lost 0, with 14 bases in between.

The chain links TRBV5-6 to TRBJ1-2; 7 positions agree with TRBD1. V gave up 3 bases and J gave up 4 bases; unmatched junction bases: 3. This CDR3 comprises 13 residues. Germline V gene lookup returns CDR1 SGHDT and CDR2 YYEEEE. CDR3 bases: TGTGCCAGCAGCTGGGGGACAGCCTATGGCTACACCTTC. Translating it yields CASSWGTAYGYTF.

This clonotype turned up a few times. The V and J genes are TRBV19 and TRBJ1-4; D gene unclear. V dropped 4 bases and J dropped 5 bases, with 8 bases sitting between them. Germline loops: CDR1 LNHDA, CDR2 SQIVND (reference sequence). The length of the CDR3 is 13 residues. The CDR3 region has the DNA TGTGCCAGTAGTACTGTGGGAAATGAAAAACTGTTTTTT. Translated, it gives CASSTVGNEKLFF.

At least ten counts were recorded for this clonotype. This rearrangement joins TRBV24-1 to TRBJ2-3; a weak D match, TRBD1 (5 bases). The V and J ends lost 3 bases and 8 bases respectively, with 14 bases between them. CDR3 length equals 14 residues. Germline CDR1 reads KGHDR; CDR2 reads SFDVKD. The CDR3 reads CATSDPALGATQYF. Written as DNA, the CDR3 is TGTGCCACCAGTGATCCTGCCCTAGGGGCTACGCAGTATTTT.

This clonotype showed up just a few times. The rearrangement uses TRBV6-6 and TRBJ2-7; D is unclear. Germline values: CDR1 MNHNY, CDR2 SVGAGI (reference sequence). V was trimmed by 2 bases and J by 5 bases, leaving 7 bases between them. The CDR3 is made up of 12 amino acids. The CDR3 DNA is TGTGCCAGCAGTTACGCCCTGGACGAGCAGTACTTC. Protein product: CASSYALDEQYF.

This clonotype was counted many times. The CDR3 protein is CASSYGPGGPEDTQYF. The CDR3 bases are TGTGCCAGCAGTTACGGGCCGGGGGGGCCGGAAGATACGCAGTATTTT. This chain joins TRBV6-6 and TRBJ2-3, with TRBD2 matching 8 bases. The CDR3 loop spans 16 amino acids. CDR1 and CDR2 from the germline V gene are MNHNY and SVGAGI (reference sequence). The V segment lost 2 bases and the J segment 5 bases; nucleotides outside the gene matches: 9.

This clonotype was found a few times. The rearrangement joins TRBV7-9 to TRBJ2-7, with D maybe TRBD1 (7 bases). V was trimmed by 8 bases and J by 0 bases, leaving 17 bases between them. From germline, CDR1 is SEHNR and CDR2 FQNEAQ (reference sequence). CDR3 size: 15 residues. The CDR3 reads CASPGAGQISYEQYF. In DNA form, the CDR3 reads TGTGCCAGCCCGGGGGCGGGACAGATCTCCTACGAGCAGTACTTC. Based on the CDR3 plus reference TRBV7-9 and TRBJ2-7, the full variable domain is DTGVSQNPRHKITKRGQNVTFRCDPISEHNRLYWYRQTLGQGPEFLTYFQNEAQLEKSRLLSDRFSAERPKGSFSTLEIQRTEQGDSAMYLCASPGAGQISYEQYFGPGTRLTVT.

CDR3 sequence reads: CSARDAGGLNTGELFF. CDR3 bases: TGCAGTGCTAGAGATGCGGGGGGGCTGAACACCGGGGAGCTGTTTTTT. The J gene is TRBJ2-2, the V gene TRBV20-1; TRBD2 agrees at 9 bases. Per germline, CDR1 DFQATT and CDR2 SNEGSKA (reference sequence). The CDR3 has 16 residues. V lost 0 bases to trimming and J lost 1 base; unmatched junction nucleotides: 3.

There are a few counts of this clonotype. The chain uses TRBV6-1 and TRBJ2-3; 8 bases agree with TRBD1. Per the germline V gene, CDR1 is MNHNS and CDR2 is SASEGT. Trimming took 3 bases from V and 5 from J; bases not matched to a gene: 10. The CDR3 extends over 16 amino acids. The CDR3 reads CASSDESAGGQDTQYF. Written as DNA, the CDR3 is TGTGCCAGCAGTGACGAGTCGGCAGGGGGCCAAGATACGCAGTATTTT.

This clonotype has only a few counts. The chain employs TRBV21-1 and TRBJ2-2; TRBD2, the table's D call, was not compared with the DNA. TRBV21-1 has pseudogene status. CDR3 length equals 16 residues. The DNA of the CDR3 is TGTGCCAGCCTCGGGCTGGGAGAGTCGAACACCGGGGAGCTGTTTTTT. Protein: CASLGLGESNTGELFF.

The rearrangement joins TRBV20-1 to TRBJ2-1; D is uncertain. CDR1 and CDR2 (germline): DFQATT, SNEGSKA (reference sequence). This CDR3 is 14 amino acids long. Deletions cut 6 bases from V and 2 bases from J, with 14 bases between. The CDR3 region is CSAPRQAPYNEQFF. Here the CDR3 DNA reads TGCAGTGCCCCTCGACAAGCCCCCTACAATGAGCAGTTCTTC.

The table lists this clonotype with a few counts. This chain uses TRBV24-1 with TRBJ2-7; 9 nucleotides match TRBD1. The DNA end is more similar to TRBJ2-5, so the J call may be wrong. From germline, CDR1 is KGHDR and CDR2 SFDVKD. This CDR3 has 15 residues. The CDR3 loop is CATSDPGTGHETQYF. The CDR3, as DNA: TGTGCCACCAGTGATCCGGGGACAGGGCACGAGACCCAGTACTTC.

Turning to this clonotype: A much larger clone differs by one base, so this may be a read error. The chain links TRBV7-3 to TRBJ2-1, with D maybe TRBD2 (6 bases). Germline V CDR1 and CDR2: SGHTA, FQGTGA. Trimming removed 2 bases at V and 6 bases at J, with 11 bases between. The CDR3 totals 14 residues. The CDR3 region has the DNA TGTGCCAGCAGCTTAGGGATGGGGGGCAATGAGCAGTTCTTC. It codes for CASSLGMGGNEQFF.

V gene TRBV12-3 or TRBV12-4 combines with J gene TRBJ2-7, with TRBD2 identical over 13 bases. This CDR3 has 17 residues. V was clipped by 7 bases and J by 4 bases; unmatched bases: 13. Here the CDR3 reads CASTTHGLAGATYEQYF. CDR3 nucleotide sequence: TGTGCCAGCACCACCCACGGACTAGCGGGGGCCACATACGAGCAGTACTTC.